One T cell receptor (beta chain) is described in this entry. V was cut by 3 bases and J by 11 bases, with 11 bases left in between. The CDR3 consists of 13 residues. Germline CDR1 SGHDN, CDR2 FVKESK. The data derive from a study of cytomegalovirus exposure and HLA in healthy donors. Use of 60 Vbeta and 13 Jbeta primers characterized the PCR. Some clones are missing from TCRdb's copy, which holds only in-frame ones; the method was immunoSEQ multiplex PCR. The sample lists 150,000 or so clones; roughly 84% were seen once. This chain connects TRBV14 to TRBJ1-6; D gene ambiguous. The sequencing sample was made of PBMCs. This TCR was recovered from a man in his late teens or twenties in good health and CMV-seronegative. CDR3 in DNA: TGTGCCAGCAGCCAGAGATTAGAGGCACCCCTCCACTTT. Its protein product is CASSQRLEAPLHF.